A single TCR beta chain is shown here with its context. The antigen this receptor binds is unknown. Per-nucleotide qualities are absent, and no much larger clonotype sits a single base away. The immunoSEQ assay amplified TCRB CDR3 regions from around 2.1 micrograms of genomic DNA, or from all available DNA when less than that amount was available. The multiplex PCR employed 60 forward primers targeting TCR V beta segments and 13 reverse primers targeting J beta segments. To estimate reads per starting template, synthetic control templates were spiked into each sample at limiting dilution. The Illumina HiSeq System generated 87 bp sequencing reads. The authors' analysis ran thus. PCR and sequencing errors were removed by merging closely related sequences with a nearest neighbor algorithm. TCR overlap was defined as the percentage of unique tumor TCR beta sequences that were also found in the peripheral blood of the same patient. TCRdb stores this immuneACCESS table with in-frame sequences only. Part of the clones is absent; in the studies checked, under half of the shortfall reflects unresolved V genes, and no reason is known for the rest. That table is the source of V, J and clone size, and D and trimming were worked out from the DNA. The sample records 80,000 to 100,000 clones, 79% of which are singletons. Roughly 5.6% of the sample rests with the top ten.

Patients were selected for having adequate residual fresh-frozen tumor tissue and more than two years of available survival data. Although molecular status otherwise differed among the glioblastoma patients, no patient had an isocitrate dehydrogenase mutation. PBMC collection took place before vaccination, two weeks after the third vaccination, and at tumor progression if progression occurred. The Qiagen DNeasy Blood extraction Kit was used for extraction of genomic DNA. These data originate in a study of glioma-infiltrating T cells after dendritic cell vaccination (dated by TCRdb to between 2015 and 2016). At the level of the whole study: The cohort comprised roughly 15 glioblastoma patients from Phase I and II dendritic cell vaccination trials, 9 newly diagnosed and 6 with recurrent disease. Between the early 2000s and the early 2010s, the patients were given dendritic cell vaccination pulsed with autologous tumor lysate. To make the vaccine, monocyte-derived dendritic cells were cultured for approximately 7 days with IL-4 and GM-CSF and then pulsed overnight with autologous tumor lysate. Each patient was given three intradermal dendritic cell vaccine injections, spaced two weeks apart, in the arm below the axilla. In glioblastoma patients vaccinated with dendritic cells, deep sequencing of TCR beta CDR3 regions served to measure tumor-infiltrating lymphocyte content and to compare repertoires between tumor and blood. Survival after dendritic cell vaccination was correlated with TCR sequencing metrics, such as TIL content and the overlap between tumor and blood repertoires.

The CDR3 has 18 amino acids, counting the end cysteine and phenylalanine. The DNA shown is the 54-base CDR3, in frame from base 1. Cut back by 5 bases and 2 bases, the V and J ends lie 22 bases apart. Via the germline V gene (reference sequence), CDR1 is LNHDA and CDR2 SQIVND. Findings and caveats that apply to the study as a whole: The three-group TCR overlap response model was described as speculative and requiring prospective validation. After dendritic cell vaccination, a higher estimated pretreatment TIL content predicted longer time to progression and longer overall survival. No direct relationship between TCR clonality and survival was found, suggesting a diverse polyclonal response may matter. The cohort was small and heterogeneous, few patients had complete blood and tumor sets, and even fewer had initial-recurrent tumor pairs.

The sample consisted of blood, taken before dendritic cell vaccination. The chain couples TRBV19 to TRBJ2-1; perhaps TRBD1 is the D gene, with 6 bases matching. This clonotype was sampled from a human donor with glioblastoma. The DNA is TGTGCCAGTAGTGCTTCGCACTTAGGGGGTGAGGCCTACAATGAGCAGTTCTTC. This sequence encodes CASSASHLGGEAYNEQFF.